This TCR beta chain comes out of a study of T cell changes during pregnancy in multiple sclerosis (dated by TCRdb to between 2019 and 2020). With regard to the full study: In women with multiple sclerosis, the researchers looked at how the T cell repertoire shifted as pregnancy progressed.

Comment on this clone: Its antigen has not been determined. No per-base quality is available; no much larger clone lies one base away.

Trimming accounts for 5 bases at V and 9 bases at J, while the number of junction bases matched to no gene is 5. CDR1 and CDR2, per the germline V gene, are KGHSH and LQKENI. The CDR3 sequence holds 14 residues, the cysteine and phenylalanine included. Only the CDR3 region is kept as DNA, spanning 42 bases read in frame from base 1. Library creation used the immunoSEQ multiplex PCR assay. In its TCRdb copy, this immuneACCESS table keeps in-frame sequences only and misses some clones. Where compared with another copy, unresolved V genes explain less than half of these, and the others have no known cause. The sample contains around 36,000 clones, around nine tenths of them found a single time. In total, the top ten clones hold around 0.45% of the sample.

Source: CD4+ T cells from peripheral blood mononuclear cells, taken in the third trimester of pregnancy. This receptor was taken from a female donor with multiple sclerosis, enrolled in a pregnancy study. The chain is assembled from TRBV18 and TRBJ1-6, with 9 bases in between that match TRBD1. The DNA sequence reads TGTGCCAGCTCATCGGACAGGGGAGTTTCACCCCTCCACTTT. This yields the protein CASSSDRGVSPLHF.